This TCR beta chain was observed in a study of T cells in Graves' hyperthyroidism and ophthalmopathy. Researchers took RNA transcripts and amplified the TCR beta CDR3 regions from them. First-round RT-PCR targeting the TCR CDR3 was performed with the HTBI primer set. One entry per CDR3 protein results from TCRdb running MiXCR on the multiplex PCR reads. The repertoire holds roughly 500,000 distinct CDR3 sequences, with just over 45% as singletons. In this sample, this clonotype turned up many times. Its matching antigen is unknown. Study-wide points: In the blood, most expanded thyroid clonotypes above 0.001 appeared as well.

The CDR3 is 17 residues long. CDR1 is SGHAT and CDR2 is FQNNGV in the germline V gene. V was clipped by 3 bases and J by 5 bases, with 22 bases between them. This TCR was recovered from an adult woman with Graves' disease, either hyperthyroidism or ophthalmopathy (not recorded which). Specimen: peripheral blood or thyroid tissue (not recorded which). J is TRBJ1-1 and V is TRBV11-2; weak D call: TRBD1 (5 bases). In DNA form, the CDR3 reads TGTGCCAGCAGCTTTCTGCGCGCTAGGGGCGCGTGGACTGAAGCTTTCTTT. Translated, it gives CASSFLRARGAWTEAFF.